Below are 3 T cell receptor beta chains sequenced from a single sample in a study of T cell changes during pregnancy in multiple sclerosis. The table came from immunoSEQ multiplex PCR; TCRdb's copy has only in-frame clones and leaves some out. The sample contains about 80,000 clones, over 75% of which appear only once. The material sequenced was peripheral blood, taken before pregnancy. Receptors were obtained from a female donor with multiple sclerosis, enrolled in a pregnancy study.

The gene calls are TRBV15 and TRBJ1-1, with D maybe TRBD1 (5 bases). The V end was cut by 4 bases, the J end by 3 bases, with 15 bases between. Per germline, CDR1 LNHNV and CDR2 YYDKDF (reference sequence). The CDR3 covers 15 residues. CDR3 nucleotide sequence: TGTGCCACCAGCATCACGTGGGCGGGACACACTGAAGCTTTCTTT. Residues: CATSITWAGHTEAFF. Full variable domain (rest looked up from reference TRBV15 and TRBJ1-1): DAMVIQNPRYQVTQFGKPVTLSCSQTLNHNVMYWYQQKSSQAPKLLFHYYDKDFNNEADTPDNFQSRRPNTSFCFLDIRSPGLGDTAMYLCATSITWAGHTEAFFGQGTRLTVV.

The chain couples TRBV28 to TRBJ1-5; 10 bases are a match to TRBD1. The CDR3 consists of 17 residues. Germline trimming cut 5 bases from V and 1 base from J; bases unmatched to any gene: 8. Germline CDR1 is MDHEN and CDR2 is SYDVKM. CDR3 amino acids: CASSIRQGARSNQPQHF. The CDR3 nucleotides read TGTGCCAGCAGTATCAGACAGGGGGCGAGGAGCAATCAGCCCCAGCATTTT.

There are a few counts of this clone. The V and J genes are TRBV10-3 and TRBJ1-5; a weak D match, TRBD1 (5 bases). The germline V gene has CDR1 ENHRY and CDR2 SYGVKD. The CDR3 runs to 14 residues. Trimming removed 0 bases from V and 6 bases from J, with 9 bases in between. The CDR3 loop is CAISESPGFQPQHF. The CDR3 DNA reads TGTGCCATCAGTGAGTCTCCAGGGTTTCAGCCCCAGCATTTT.